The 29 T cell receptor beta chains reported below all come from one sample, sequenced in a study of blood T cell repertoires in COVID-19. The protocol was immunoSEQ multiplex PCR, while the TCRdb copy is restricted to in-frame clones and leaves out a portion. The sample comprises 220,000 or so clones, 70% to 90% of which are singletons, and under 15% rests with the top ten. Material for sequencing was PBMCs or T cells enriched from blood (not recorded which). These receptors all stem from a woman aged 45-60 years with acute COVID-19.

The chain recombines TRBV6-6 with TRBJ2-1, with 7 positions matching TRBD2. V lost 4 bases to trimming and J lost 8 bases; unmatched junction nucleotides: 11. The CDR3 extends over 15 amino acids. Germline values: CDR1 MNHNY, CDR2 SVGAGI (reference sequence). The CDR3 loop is CASSFLAVPRDEQFF. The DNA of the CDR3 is TGTGCCAGCAGTTTCCTAGCGGTCCCCCGGGATGAGCAGTTCTTC.

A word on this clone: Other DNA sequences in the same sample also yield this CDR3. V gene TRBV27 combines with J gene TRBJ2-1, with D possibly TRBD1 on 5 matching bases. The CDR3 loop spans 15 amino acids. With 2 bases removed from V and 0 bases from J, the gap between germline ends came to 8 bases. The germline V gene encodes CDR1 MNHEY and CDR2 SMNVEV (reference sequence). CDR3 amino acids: CASSLDRSSYNEQFF. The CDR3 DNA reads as TGTGCCAGCAGTTTAGACAGAAGCTCCTACAATGAGCAGTTCTTC.

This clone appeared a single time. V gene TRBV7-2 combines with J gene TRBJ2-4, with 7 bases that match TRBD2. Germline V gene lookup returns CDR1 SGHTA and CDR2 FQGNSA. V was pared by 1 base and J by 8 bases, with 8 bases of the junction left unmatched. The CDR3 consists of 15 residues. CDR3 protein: CASSLGGRGGDIQYF. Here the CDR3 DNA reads TGTGCCAGCAGCTTAGGCGGGAGAGGTGGGGACATTCAGTACTTC.

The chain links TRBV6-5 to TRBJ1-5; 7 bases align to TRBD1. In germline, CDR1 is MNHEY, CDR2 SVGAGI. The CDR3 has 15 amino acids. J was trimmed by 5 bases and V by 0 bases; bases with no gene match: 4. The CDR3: CASSYSSRGDQPQHF. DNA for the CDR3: TGTGCCAGCAGTTACTCTAGCAGGGGGGATCAGCCCCAGCATTTT.

The CDR3 bases are TGTGCCAGCAGTTTGGGAGGGTCGGTGCAGTACTTC. Translated, it gives CASSLGGSVQYF. The chain carries TRBV12-3 or TRBV12-4 and TRBJ2-7, with 7 bases matching TRBD2. V shed 3 bases and J 9 bases; nucleotides not matched to a gene: 5. This CDR3 has 12 residues.

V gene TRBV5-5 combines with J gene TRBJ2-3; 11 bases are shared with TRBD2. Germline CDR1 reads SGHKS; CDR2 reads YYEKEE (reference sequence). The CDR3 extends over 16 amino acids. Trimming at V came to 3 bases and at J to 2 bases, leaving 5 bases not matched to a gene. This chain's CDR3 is CASSSIAGGATDTQYF. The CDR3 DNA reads TGTGCCAGCAGCTCAATAGCGGGAGGGGCCACAGATACGCAGTATTTT.

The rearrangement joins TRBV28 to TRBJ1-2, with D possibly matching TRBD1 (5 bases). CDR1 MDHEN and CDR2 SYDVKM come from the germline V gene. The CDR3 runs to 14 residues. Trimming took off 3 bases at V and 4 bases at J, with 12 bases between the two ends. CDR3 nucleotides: TGTGCCAGCAGTTTGTTAGGGGCGGTCTATGGCTACACCTTC. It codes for CASSLLGAVYGYTF.

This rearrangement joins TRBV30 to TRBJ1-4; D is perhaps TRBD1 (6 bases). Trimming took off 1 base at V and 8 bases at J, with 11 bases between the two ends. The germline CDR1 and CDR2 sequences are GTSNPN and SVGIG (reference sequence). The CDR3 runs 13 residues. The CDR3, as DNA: TGTGCCTGGAGTGGACAGGCCCAAGAAAAACTGTTTTTT. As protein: CAWSGQAQEKLFF.

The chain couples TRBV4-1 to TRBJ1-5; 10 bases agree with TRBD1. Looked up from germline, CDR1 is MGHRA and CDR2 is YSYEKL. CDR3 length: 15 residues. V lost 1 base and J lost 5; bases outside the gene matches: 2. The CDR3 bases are TGCGCCAGCAGCCAAGTCGGGACAGGGGATCAGCCCCAGCATTTT. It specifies CASSQVGTGDQPQHF.

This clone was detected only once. The DNA of the CDR3 is TGTGCCAGCAGTAAACAGGGGTTCCGGCATTTATTGTTTTTT. Its protein is CASSKQGFRHLLFF. V and J are TRBV28 and TRBJ1-4; 7 bases fit TRBD1. The CDR3 has 14 amino acids. V dropped 5 bases and J dropped 15; count of bases not matched to a gene: 15. Germline V gene sequence: CDR1 MDHEN, CDR2 SYDVKM.

CDR3 nucleotide sequence: TGTGCCAGCAGTTTAGGCGGTACACCCCTCCACTTT. Translating gives CASSLGGTPLHF. The genes are TRBV28 and TRBJ1-6, with D hard to call. Germline V gene sequence: CDR1 MDHEN, CDR2 SYDVKM. CDR3 length equals 12 residues. V was cut by 2 bases and J by 11 bases, with 7 bases left in between.

The CDR3: CASSMSGTGELFF. The CDR3 nucleotides are TGTGCCAGCTCAATGTCAGGGACCGGGGAGCTGTTTTTT. The chain joins TRBV18 to TRBJ2-2; tentatively, D is TRBD1 (5 bases). There are 13 residues in the CDR3. The ends were cut back, 5 bases at V and 5 bases at J, with 9 bases in the middle. The germline gives CDR1 KGHSH, CDR2 LQKENI.

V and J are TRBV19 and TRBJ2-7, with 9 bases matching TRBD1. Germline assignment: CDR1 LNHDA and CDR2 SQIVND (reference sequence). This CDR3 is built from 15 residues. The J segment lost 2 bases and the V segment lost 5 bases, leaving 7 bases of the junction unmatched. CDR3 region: CASSPRQGVTYEQYF. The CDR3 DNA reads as TGTGCCAGTAGTCCCCGACAGGGGGTGACCTACGAGCAGTACTTC. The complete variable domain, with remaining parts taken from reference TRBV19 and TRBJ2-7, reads DGGITQSPKYLFRKEGQNVTLSCEQNLNHDAMYWYRQDPGQGLRLIYYSQIVNDFQKGDIAEGYSVSREKKESFPLTVTSAQKNPTAFYLCASSPRQGVTYEQYFGPGTRLTVT.

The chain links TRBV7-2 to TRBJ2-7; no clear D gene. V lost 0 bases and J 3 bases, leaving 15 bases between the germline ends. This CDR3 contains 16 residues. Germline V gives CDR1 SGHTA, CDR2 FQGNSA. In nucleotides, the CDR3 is TGTGCCAGCAGCTTAGCGCGTTCAGGTGGTCTCTACGAGCAGTACTTC. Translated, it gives CASSLARSGGLYEQYF. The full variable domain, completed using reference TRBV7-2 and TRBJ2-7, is GAGVSQSPSNKVTEKGKDVELRCDPISGHTALYWYRQSLGQGLEFLIYFQGNSAPDKSGLPSDRFSAERTGGSVSTLTIQRTQQEDSAVYLCASSLARSGGLYEQYFGPGTRLTVT.

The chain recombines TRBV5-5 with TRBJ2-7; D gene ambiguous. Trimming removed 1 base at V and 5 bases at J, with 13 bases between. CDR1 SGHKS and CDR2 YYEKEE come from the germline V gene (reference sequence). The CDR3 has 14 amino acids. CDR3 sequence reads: CASSLSPSRNEQYF. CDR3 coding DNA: TGTGCCAGCAGCTTGTCCCCATCTAGGAACGAGCAGTACTTC.

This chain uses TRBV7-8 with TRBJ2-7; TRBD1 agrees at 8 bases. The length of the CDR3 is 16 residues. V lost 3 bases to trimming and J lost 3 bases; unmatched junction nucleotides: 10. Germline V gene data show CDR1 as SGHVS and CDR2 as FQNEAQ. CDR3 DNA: TGTGCCAGCAGCTTTAACCGGGACAGGCTTAACTACGAGCAGTACTTC. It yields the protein CASSFNRDRLNYEQYF.

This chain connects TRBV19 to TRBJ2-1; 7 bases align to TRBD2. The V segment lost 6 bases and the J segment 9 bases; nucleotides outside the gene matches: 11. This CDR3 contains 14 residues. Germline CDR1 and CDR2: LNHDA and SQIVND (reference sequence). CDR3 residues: CASRPWEGRGEQFF. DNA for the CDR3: TGTGCCAGTAGACCTTGGGAGGGCCGGGGTGAGCAGTTCTTC.

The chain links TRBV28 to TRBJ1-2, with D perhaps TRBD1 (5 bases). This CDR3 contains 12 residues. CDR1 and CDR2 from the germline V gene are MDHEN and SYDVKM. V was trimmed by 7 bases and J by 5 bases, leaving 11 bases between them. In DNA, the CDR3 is TGTGCCAGCAAGGGGAATCATTATGGCTACACCTTC. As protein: CASKGNHYGYTF.

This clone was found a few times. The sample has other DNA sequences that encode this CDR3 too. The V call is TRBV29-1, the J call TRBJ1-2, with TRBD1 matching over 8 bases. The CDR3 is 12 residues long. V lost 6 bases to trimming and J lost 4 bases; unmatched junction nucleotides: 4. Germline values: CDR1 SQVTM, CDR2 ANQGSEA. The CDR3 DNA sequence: TGCAGCGTAGGACAGGGCATCTATGGCTACACCTTC. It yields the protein CSVGQGIYGYTF.

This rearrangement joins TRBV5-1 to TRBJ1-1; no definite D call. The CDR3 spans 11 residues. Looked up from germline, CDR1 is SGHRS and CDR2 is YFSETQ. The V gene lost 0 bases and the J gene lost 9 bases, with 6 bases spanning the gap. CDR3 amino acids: CASSLGRKAFF. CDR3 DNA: TGCGCCAGCAGCTTGGGCAGAAAAGCTTTCTTT.

The DNA for the CDR3 is TGCGCCAGCAGCCAAGATGTCCTATCTGGAAACACCATATATTTT. Amino acids: CASSQDVLSGNTIYF. The genes are TRBV4-1 and TRBJ1-3, with D hard to call. The CDR3 totals 15 residues. The germline gives CDR1 MGHRA, CDR2 YSYEKL. Trimming removed 0 bases at V and 1 base at J, with 7 bases between.

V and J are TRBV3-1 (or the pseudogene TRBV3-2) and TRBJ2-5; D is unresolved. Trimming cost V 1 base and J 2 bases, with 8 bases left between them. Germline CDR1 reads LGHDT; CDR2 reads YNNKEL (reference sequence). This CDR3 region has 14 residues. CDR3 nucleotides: TGTGCCAGCAGCCAAGGACCGACACAAGAGACCCAGTACTTC. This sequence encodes CASSQGPTQETQYF.

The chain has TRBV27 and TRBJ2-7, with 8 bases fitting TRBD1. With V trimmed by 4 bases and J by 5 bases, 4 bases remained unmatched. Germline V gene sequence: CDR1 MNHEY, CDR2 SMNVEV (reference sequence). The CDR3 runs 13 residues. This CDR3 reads CASSSGQANEQYF. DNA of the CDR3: TGTGCCAGCAGTTCGGGACAGGCGAACGAGCAGTACTTC.

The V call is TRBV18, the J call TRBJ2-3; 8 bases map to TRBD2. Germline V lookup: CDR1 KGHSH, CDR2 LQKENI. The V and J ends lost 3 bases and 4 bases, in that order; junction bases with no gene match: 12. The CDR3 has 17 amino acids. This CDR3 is CASSPVPGLVSADTQYF. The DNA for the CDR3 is TGTGCCAGCTCACCGGTACCGGGACTAGTGAGCGCAGATACGCAGTATTTT.

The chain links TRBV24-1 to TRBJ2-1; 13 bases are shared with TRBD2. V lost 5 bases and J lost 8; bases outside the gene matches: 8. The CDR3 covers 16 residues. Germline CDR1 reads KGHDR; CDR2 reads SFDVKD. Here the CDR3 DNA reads TGTGCCACCAGTGCCTTTACTAGCGGGAGGGCTCATGAGCAGTTCTTC. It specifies CATSAFTSGRAHEQFF.

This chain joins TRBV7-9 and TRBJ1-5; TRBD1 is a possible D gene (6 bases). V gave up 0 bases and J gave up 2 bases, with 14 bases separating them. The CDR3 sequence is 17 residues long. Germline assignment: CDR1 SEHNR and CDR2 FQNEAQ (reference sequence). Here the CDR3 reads CASSLALGGLGNQPQHF. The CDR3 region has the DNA TGTGCCAGCAGCTTAGCGTTGGGGGGGCTCGGCAATCAGCCCCAGCATTTT.

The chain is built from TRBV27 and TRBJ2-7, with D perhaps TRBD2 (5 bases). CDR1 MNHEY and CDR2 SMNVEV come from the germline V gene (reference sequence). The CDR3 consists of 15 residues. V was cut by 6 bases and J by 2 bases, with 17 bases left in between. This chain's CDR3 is CASSPVGVRPYEQYF. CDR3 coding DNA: TGTGCCAGCAGCCCGGTCGGGGTACGACCCTACGAGCAGTACTTC.

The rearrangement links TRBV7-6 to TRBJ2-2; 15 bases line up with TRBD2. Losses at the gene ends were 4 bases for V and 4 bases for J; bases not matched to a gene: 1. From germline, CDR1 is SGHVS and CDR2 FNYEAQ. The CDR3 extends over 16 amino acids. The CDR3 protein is CASSSGLAGGTGELFF. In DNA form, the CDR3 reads TGTGCCAGCAGCTCGGGACTAGCGGGGGGCACCGGGGAGCTGTTTTTT.

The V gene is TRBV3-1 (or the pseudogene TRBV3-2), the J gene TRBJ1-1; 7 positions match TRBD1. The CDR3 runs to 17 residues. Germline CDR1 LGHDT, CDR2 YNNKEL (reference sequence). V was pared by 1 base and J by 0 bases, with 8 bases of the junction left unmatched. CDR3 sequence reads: CASSQGQGRALNTEAFF. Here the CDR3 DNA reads TGTGCCAGCAGCCAAGGACAGGGAAGAGCTTTGAACACTGAAGCTTTCTTT.